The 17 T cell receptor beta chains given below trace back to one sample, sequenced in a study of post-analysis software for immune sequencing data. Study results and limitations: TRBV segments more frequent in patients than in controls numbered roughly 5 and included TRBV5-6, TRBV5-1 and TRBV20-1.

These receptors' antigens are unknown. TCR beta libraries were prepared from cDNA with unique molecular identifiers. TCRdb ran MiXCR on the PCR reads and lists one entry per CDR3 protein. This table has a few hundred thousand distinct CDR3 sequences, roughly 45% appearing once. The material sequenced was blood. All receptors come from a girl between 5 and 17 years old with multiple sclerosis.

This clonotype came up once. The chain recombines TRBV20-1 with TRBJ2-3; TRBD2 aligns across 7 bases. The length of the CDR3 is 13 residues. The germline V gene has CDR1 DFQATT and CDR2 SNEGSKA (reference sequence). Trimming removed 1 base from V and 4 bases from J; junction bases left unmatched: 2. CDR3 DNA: TGCAGTGCTAGAGCAGCGGGGCCAGATACGCAGTATTTT. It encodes CSARAAGPDTQYF.

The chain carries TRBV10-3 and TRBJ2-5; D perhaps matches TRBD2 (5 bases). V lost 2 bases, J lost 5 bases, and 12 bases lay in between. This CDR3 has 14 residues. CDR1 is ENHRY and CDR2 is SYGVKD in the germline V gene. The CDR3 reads CAISETSDVETQYF. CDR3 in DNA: TGTGCCATCAGTGAGACTAGTGATGTCGAGACCCAGTACTTC.

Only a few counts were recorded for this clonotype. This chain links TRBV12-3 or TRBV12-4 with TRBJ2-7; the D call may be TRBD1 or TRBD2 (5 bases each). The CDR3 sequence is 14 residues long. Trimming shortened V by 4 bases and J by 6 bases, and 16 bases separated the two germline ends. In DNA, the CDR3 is TGTGCCAGCAGTTGTTGGGGGTCTGGCGCCGAGCAGTACTTC. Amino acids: CASSCWGSGAEQYF.

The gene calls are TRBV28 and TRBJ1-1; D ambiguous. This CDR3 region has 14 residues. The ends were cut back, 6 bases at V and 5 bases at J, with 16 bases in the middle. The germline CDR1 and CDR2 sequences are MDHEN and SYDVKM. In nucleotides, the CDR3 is TGTGCCAGCAGATGTCCAATACTCGAGACTGAAGCTTTCTTT. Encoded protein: CASRCPILETEAFF.

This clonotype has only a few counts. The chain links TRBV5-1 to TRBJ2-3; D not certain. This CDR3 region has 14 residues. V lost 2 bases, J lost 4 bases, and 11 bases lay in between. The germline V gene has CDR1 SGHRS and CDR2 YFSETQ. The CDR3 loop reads CASSFGVMPDTQYF. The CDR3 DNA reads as TGCGCCAGCAGCTTCGGAGTTATGCCAGATACGCAGTATTTT.

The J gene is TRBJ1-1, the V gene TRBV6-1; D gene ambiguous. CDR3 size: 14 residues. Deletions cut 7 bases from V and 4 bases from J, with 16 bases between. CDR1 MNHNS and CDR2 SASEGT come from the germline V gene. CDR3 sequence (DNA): TGTGCCAGCACCCTGTCTTCGGGTTCCACTGAAGCTTTCTTT. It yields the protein CASTLSSGSTEAFF.

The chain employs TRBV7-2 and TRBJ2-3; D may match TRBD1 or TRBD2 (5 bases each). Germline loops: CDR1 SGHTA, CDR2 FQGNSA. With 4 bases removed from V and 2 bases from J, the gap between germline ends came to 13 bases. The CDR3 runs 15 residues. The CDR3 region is CASSSTGQATDTQYF. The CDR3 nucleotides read TGTGCCAGCAGCTCGACGGGGCAGGCCACAGATACGCAGTATTTT.

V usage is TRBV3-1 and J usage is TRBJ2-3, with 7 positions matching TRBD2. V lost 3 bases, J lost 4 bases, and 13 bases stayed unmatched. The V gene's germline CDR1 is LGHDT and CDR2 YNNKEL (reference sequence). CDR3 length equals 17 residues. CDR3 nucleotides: TGTGCCAGCAGCCAGGCGACGGGGGGAGAAGTGGCAGATACGCAGTATTTT. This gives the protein CASSQATGGEVADTQYF.

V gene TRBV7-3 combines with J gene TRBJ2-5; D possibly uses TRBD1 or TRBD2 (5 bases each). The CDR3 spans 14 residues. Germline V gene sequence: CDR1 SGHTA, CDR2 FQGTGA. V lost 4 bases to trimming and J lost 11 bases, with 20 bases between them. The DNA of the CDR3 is TGTGCCAGCAGCTCCCAGGGAATCGGGAATGAGCAGTACTTC. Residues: CASSSQGIGNEQYF.

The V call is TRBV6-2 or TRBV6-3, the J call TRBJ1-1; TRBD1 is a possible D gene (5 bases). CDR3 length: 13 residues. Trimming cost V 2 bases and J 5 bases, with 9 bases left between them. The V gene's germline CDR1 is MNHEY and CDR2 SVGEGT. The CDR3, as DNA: TGTGCCAGCAGTTACCGCGAGGGGACTGAAGCTTTCTTT. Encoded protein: CASSYREGTEAFF.

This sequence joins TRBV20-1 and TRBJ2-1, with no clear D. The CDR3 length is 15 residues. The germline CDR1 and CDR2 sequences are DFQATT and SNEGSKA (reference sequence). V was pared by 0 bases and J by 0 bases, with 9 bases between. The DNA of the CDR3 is TGCAGTGCTAGAGATCGACTTCGCTCCTACAATGAGCAGTTCTTC. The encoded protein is CSARDRLRSYNEQFF.

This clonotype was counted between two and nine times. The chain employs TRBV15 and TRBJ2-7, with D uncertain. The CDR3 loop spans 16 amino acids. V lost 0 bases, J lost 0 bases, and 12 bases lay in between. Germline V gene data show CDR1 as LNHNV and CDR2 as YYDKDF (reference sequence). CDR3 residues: CATSRDTTAGSYEQYF. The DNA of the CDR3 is TGTGCCACCAGCAGAGATACCACAGCCGGCTCCTACGAGCAGTACTTC.

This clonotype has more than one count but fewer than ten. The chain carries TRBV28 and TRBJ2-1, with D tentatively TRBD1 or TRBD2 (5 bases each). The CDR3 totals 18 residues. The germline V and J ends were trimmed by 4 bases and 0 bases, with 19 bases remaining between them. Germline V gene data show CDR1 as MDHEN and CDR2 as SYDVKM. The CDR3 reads CASSSTTGTLSSYNEQFF. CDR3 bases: TGTGCCAGCAGTTCGACCACCGGGACCTTGAGCTCCTACAATGAGCAGTTCTTC.

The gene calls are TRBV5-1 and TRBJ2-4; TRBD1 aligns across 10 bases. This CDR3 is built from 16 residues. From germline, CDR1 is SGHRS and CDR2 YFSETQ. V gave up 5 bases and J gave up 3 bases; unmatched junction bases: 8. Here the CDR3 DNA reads TGCGCCAGCAGAACCGGGACAGGGGACGGCAAAAACATTCAGTACTTC. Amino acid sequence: CASRTGTGDGKNIQYF.

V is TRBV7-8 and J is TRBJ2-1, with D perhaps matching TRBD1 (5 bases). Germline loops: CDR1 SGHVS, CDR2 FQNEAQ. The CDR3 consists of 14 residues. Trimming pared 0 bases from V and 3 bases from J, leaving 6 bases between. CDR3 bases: TGTGCCAGCAGCTTAGCCCAGGGCTACAATGAGCAGTTCTTC. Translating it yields CASSLAQGYNEQFF.

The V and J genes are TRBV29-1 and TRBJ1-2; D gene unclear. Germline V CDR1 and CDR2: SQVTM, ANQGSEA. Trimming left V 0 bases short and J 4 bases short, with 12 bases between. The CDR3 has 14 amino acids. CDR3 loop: CSVEDGPDFYGYTF. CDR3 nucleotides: TGCAGCGTTGAAGATGGGCCGGATTTCTATGGCTACACCTTC.

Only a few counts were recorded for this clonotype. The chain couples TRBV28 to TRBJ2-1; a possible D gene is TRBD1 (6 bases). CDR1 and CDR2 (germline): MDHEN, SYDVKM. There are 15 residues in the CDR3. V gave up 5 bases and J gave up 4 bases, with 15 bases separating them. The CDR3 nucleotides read TGTGCCAGCAGTCGAGGGGGAGTTGAATACAATGAGCAGTTCTTC. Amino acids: CASSRGGVEYNEQFF.